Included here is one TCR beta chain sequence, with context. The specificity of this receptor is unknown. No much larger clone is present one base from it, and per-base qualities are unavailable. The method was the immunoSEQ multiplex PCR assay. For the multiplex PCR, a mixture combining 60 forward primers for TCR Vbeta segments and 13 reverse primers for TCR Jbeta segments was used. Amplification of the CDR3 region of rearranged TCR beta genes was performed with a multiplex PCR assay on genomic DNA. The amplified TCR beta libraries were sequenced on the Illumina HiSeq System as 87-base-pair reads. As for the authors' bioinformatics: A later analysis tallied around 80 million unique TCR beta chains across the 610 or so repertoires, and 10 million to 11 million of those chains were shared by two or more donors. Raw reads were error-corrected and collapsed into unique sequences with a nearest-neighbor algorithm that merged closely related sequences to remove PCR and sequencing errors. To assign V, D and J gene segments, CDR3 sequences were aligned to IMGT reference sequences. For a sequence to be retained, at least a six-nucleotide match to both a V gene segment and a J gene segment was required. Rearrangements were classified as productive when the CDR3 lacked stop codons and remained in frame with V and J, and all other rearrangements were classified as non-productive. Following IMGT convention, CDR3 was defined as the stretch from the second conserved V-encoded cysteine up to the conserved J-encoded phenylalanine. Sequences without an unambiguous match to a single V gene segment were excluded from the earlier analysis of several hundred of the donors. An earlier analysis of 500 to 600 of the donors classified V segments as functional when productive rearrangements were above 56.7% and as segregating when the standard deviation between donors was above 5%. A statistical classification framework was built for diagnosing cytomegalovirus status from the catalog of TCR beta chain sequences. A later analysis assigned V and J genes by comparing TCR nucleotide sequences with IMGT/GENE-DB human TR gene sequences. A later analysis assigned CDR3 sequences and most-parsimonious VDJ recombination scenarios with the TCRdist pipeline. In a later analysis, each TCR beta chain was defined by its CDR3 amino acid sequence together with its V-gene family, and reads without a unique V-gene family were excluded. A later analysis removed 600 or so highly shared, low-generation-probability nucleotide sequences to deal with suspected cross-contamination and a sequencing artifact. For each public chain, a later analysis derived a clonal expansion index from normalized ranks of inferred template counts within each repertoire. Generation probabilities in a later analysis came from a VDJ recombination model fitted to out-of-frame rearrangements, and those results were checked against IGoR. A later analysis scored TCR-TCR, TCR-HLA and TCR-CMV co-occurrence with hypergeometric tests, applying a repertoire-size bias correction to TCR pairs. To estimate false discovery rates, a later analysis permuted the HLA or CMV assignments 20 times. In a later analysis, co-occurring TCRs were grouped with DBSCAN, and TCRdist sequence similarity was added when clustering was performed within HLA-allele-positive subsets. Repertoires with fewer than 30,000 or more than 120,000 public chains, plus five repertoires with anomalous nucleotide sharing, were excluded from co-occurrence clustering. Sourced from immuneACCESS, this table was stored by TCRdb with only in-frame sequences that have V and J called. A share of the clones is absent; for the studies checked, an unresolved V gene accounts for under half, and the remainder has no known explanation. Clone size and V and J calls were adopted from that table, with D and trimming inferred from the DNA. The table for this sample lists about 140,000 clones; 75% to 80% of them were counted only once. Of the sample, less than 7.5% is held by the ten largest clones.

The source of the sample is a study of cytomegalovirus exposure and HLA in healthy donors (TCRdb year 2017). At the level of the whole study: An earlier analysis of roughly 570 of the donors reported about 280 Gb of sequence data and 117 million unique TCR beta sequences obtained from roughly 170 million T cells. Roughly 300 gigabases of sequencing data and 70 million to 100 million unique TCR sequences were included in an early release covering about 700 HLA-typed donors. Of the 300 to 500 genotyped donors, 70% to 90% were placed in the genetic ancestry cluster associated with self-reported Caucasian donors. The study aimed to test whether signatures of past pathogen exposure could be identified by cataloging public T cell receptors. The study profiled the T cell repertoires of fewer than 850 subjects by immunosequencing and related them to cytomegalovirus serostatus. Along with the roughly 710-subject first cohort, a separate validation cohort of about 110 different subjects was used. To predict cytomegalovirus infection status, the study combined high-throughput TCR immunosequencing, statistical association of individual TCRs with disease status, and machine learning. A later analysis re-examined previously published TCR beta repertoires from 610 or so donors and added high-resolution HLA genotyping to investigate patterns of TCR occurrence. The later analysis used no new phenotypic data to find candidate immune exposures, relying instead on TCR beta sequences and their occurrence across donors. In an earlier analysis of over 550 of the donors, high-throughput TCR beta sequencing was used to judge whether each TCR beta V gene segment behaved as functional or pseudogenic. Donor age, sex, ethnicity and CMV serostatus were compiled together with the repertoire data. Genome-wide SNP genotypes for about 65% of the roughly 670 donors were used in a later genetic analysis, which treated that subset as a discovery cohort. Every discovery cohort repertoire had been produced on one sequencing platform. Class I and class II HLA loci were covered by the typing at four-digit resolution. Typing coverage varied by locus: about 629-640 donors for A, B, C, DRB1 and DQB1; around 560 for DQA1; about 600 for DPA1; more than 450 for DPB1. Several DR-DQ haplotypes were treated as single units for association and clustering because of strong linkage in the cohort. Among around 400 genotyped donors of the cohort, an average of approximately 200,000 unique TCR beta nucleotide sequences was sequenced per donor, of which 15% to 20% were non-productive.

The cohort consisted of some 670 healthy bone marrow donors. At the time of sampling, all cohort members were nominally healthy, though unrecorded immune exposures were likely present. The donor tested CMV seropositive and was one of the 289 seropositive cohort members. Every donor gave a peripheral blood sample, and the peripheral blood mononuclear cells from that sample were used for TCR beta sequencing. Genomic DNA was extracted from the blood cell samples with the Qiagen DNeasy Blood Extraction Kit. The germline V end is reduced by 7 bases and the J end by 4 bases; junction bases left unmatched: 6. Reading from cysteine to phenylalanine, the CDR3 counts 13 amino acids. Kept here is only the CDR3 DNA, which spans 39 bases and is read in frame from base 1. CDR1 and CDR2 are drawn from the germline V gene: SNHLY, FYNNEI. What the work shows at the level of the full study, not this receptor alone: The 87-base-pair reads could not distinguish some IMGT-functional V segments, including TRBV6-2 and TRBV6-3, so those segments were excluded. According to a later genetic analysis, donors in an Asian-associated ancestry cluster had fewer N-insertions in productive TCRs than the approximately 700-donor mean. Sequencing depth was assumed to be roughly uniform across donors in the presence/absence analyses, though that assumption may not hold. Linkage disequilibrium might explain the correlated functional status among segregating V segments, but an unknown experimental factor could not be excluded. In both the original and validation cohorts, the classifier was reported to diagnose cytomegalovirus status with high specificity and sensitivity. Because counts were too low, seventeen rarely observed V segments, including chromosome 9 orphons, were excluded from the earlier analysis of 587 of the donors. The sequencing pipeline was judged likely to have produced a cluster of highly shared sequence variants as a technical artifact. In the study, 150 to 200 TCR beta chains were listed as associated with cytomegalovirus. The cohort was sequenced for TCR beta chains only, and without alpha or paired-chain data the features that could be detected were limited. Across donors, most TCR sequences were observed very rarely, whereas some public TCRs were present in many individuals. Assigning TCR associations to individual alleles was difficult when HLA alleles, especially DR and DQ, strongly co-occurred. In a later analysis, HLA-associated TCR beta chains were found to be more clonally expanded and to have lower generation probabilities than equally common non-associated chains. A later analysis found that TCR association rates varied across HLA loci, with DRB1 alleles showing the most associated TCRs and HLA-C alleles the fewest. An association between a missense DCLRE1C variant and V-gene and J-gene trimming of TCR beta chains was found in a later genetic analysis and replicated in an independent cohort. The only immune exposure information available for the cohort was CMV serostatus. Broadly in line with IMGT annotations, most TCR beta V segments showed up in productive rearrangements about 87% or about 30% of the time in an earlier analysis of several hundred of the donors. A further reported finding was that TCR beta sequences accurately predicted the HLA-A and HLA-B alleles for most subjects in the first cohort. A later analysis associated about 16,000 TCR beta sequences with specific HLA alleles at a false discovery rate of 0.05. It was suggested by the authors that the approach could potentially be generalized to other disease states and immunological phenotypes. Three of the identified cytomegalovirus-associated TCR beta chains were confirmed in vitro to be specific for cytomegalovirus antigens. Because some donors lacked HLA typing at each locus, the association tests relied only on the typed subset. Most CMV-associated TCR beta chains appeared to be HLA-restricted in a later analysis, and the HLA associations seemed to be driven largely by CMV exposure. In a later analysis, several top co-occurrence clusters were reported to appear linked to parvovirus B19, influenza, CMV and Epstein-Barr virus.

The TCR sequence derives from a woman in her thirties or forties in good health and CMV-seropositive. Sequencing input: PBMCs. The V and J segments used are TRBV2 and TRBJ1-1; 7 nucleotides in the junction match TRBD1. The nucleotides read TGTGCCAGCAACCTCGACAGGGCCACTGAAGCTTTCTTT. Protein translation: CASNLDRATEAFF.